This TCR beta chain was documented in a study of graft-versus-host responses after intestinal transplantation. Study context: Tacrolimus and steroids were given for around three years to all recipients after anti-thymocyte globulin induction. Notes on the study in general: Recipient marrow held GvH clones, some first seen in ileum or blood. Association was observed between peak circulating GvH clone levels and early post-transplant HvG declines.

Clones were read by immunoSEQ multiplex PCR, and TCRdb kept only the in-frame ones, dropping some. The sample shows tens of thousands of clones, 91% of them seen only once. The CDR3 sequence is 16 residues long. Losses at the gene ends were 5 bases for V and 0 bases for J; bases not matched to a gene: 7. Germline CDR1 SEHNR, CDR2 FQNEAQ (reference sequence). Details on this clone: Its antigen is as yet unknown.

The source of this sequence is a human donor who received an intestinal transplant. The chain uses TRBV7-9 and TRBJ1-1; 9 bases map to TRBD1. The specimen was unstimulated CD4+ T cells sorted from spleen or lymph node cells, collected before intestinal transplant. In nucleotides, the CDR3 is TGTGCCAGCAGCACCTACAGGGGGCTAATGAACACTGAAGCTTTCTTT. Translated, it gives CASSTYRGLMNTEAFF.